A single sample is the source of the 10 T cell receptor beta chains below, sequenced in a study of Ad26.COV2.S vaccination and SARS-CoV-2 variants. Using immunoSEQ multiplex PCR, the repertoire was profiled, and TCRdb retains in-frame clones only, with some absent. Among over 450,000 clones listed, 80% to 90% were seen once. The treatment: around 19 received Ad26.COV2.S at low or high dose, single or two shots; 5 received placebo; per-sample allocation not given. Material that was analyzed had been drawn on day 63 after the first vaccine or placebo injection. Sequenced material: peripheral blood, taken in a trial of Ad26.COV2.S vaccine versus placebo. The receptors were sampled from a person aged 18-65 years who received the Ad26.COV2.S COVID-19 vaccine or a placebo.

The CDR3 DNA is TGTGCCAGCAGTCTAACATGGGGACAGATCTACGAGCAGTACTTC. Translating it yields CASSLTWGQIYEQYF. V is TRBV28 and J is TRBJ2-7; 7 bases match TRBD1. This CDR3 has 15 amino acids. J lost 3 bases, V lost 5 bases, and 10 bases had no gene match. The germline gives CDR1 MDHEN, CDR2 SYDVKM.

The chain employs TRBV5-4 and TRBJ2-3; D may be TRBD1 (6 bases). V lost 3 bases to trimming and J lost 0 bases, with 20 bases between them. The CDR3 contains 18 residues. Germline values: CDR1 SGHNT, CDR2 YYREEE (reference sequence). CDR3 in amino acids: CASSSGQHPVTSTDTQYF. Here the CDR3 DNA reads TGTGCCAGCAGCTCTGGACAGCATCCGGTGACTAGCACAGATACGCAGTATTTT.

In this sample, this clone turned up once. The V gene is TRBV5-1, the J gene TRBJ2-1, with 9 bases lining up with TRBD1. Germline V gene data show CDR1 as SGHRS and CDR2 as YFSETQ. This CDR3 has 15 residues. With V trimmed by 0 bases and J by 4 bases, 2 bases remained unmatched. The CDR3 reads CASSLGTGDYNEQFF. CDR3 DNA sequence: TGCGCCAGCAGCTTGGGGACAGGGGATTACAATGAGCAGTTCTTC. The full variable domain, rest sourced from reference TRBV5-1 and TRBJ2-1, is KAGVTQTPRYLIKTRGQQVTLSCSPISGHRSVSWYQQTPGQGLQFLFEYFSETQRNKGNFPGRFSGRQFSNSRSEMNVSTLELGDSALYLCASSLGTGDYNEQFFGPGTRLTVL.

The CDR3 nucleotides are TGTGCCAGCAGTGAAGCTACGGGGCCCTCCTTTATCTCTGGAAACACCATATATTTT. This encodes CASSEATGPSFISGNTIYF. The chain has TRBV6-1 and TRBJ1-3; D is possibly TRBD1 (5 bases). Germline V gives CDR1 MNHNS, CDR2 SASEGT. This CDR3 contains 19 residues. The germline V and J ends were trimmed by 0 bases and 0 bases, with 18 bases remaining between them.

The J gene is TRBJ1-5, the V gene TRBV6-6; D call uncertain. The CDR3 is 15 residues long. Germline V gives CDR1 MNHNY, CDR2 SVGAGI (reference sequence). V was pared by 7 bases and J by 3 bases, with 16 bases between. The CDR3 region is CASTIRREFNQPQHF. CDR3 DNA sequence: TGTGCCAGCACCATACGCAGAGAATTCAATCAGCCCCAGCATTTT.

This clone was seen only a few times. This chain uses TRBV6-5 with TRBJ1-1, with 10 bases matching TRBD1. Germline CDR1 reads MNHEY; CDR2 reads SVGAGI. The CDR3 runs to 15 residues. Unmatched junction bases numbered 8, after V lost 6 bases and J lost 4 bases. The CDR3 sequence is CASRPSGQGRTEAFF. The DNA for the CDR3 is TGTGCCAGCAGACCGTCGGGACAGGGGCGCACTGAAGCTTTCTTT.

The chain uses TRBV30 and TRBJ1-6; D not certain. Trimming removed 1 base from V and 8 bases from J, with 6 bases in between. From germline, CDR1 is GTSNPN and CDR2 SVGIG (reference sequence). This CDR3 has 12 residues. CDR3 in amino acids: CAWSGTDSPLHF. CDR3 nucleotide sequence: TGTGCCTGGAGTGGGACCGATTCACCCCTCCACTTT.

This chain uses TRBV18 with TRBJ2-1, with 12 positions matching TRBD2. Germline V CDR1 and CDR2: KGHSH, LQKENI. The CDR3 length is 15 residues. J gave up 6 bases and V 3 bases, and 3 bases lay outside the gene matches. The CDR3 here is CASSPLAGGFNEQFF. CDR3 nucleotide sequence: TGTGCCAGCTCACCGCTAGCGGGGGGGTTCAATGAGCAGTTCTTC.

The rearrangement uses TRBV19 and TRBJ1-2; D is uncertain. V lost 5 bases to trimming and J lost 4 bases, with 11 bases between them. The CDR3 extends over 13 amino acids. The germline CDR1 and CDR2 sequences are LNHDA and SQIVND (reference sequence). CDR3 in DNA: TGTGCCAGTAGTGCAGGACGGGGCTATGGCTACACCTTC. Amino acid sequence: CASSAGRGYGYTF.

The chain couples TRBV2 to TRBJ1-4; 8 bases agree with TRBD1. This CDR3 region has 13 residues. Germline V lookup: CDR1 SNHLY, CDR2 FYNNEI. Germline trimming cut 10 bases from V and 4 bases from J; bases unmatched to any gene: 5. The CDR3 spells CATLDRGNEKLFF. CDR3 DNA sequence: TGTGCCACCCTTGACAGGGGTAATGAAAAACTGTTTTTT.